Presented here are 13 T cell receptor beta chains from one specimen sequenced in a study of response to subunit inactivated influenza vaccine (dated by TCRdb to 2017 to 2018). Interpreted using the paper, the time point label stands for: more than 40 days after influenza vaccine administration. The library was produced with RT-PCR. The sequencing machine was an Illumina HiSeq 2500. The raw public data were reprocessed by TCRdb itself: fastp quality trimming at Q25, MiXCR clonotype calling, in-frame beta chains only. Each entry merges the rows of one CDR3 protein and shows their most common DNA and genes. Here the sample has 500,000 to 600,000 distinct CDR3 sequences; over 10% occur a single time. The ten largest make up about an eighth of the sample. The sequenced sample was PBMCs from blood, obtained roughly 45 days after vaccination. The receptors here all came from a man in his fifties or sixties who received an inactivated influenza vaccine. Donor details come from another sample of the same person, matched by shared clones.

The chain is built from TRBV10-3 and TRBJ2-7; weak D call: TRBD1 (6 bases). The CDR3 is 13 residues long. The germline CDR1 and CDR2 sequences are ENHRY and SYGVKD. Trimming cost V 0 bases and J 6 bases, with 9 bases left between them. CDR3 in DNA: TGTGCCATCAGTGAGTCAGGGGGAAGCGAGCAGTACTTC. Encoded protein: CAISESGGSEQYF.

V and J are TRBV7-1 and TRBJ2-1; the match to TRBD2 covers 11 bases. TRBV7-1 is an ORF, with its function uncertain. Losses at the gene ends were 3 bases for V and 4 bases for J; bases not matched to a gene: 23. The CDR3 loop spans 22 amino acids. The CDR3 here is CASSSWAVYNQGLAGKYNEQFF. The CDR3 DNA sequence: TGTGCCAGCAGCTCCTGGGCTGTATATAACCAAGGACTAGCGGGCAAGTACAATGAGCAGTTCTTC.

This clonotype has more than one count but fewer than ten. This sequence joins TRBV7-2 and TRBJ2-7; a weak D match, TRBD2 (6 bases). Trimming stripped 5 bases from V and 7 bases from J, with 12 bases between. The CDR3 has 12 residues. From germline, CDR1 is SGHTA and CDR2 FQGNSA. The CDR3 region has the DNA TGTGCCAGCAGCCGAACGGGACTTGAGCAGTACTTC. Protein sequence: CASSRTGLEQYF.

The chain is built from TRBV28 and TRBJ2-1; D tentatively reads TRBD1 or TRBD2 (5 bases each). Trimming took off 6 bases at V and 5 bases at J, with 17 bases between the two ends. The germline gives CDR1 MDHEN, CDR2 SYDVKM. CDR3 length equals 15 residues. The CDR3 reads CASRLQVGSHNEQFF. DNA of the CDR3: TGTGCCAGCAGACTACAGGTGGGGAGCCACAATGAGCAGTTCTTC. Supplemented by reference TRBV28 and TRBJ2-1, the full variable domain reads DVKVTQSSRYLVKRTGEKVFLECVQDMDHENMFWYRQDPGLGLRLIYFSYDVKMKEKGDIPEGYSVSREKKERFSLILESASTNQTSMYLCASRLQVGSHNEQFFGPGTRLTVL.

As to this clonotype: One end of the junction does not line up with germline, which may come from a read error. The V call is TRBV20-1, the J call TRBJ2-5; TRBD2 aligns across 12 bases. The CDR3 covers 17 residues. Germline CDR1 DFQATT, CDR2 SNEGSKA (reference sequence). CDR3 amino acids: CCARKLAGGPDQETQYF. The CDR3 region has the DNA TGCTGTGCTAGAAAGCTAGCGGGAGGGCCGGACCAAGAGACCCAGTACTTC.

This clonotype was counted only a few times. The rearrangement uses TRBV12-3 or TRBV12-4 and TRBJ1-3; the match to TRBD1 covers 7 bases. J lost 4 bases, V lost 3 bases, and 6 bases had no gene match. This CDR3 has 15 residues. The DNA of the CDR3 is TGTGCCAGCAGTTTTACCGGGACAGAGGGAAACACCATATATTTT. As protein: CASSFTGTEGNTIYF.

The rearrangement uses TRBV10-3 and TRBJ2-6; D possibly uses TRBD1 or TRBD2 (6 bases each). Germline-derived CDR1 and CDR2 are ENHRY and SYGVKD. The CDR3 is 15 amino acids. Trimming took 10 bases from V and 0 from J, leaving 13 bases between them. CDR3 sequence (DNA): TGTGCCACAACCGGGGGCCCCTCTGGGGCCAACGTCCTGACTTTC. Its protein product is CATTGGPSGANVLTF.

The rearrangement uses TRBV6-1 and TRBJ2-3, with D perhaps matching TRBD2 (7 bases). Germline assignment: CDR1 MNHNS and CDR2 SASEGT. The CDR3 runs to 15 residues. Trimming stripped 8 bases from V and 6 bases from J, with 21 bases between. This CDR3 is CASGGGGVRADTQYF. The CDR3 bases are TGTGCCAGCGGGGGGGGCGGGGTCAGGGCCGATACGCAGTATTTT.

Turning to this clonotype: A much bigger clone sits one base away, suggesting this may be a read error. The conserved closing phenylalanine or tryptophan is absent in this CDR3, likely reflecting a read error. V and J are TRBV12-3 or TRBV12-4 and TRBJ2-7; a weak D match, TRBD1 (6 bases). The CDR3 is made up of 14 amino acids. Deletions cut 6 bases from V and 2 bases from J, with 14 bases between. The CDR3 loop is CASSQSSGAYEQYY. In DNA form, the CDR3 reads TGTGCCAGCAGCCAAAGTTCAGGGGCCTACGAGCAGTACTAC.

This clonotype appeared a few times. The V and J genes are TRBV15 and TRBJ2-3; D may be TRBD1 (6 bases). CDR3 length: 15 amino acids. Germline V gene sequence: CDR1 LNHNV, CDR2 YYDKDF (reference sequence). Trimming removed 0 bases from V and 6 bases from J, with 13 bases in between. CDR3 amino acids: CATSRDYRDGDTQYF. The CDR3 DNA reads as TGTGCCACCAGCAGAGATTACAGGGACGGGGATACGCAGTATTTT.

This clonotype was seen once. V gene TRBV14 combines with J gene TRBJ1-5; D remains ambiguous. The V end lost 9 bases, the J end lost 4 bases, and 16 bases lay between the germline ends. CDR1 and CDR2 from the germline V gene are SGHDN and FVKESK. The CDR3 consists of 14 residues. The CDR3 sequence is CARKSRGINQPQHF. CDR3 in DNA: TGTGCCAGGAAAAGTCGGGGAATTAATCAGCCCCAGCATTTT.

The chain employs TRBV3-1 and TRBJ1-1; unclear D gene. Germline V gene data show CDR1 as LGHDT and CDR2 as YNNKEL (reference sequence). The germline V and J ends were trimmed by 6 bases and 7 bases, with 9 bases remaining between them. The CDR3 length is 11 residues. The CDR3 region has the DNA TGTGCCAGCAGTTCCGTAGGTGAAGCTTTCTTT. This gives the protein CASSSVGEAFF.

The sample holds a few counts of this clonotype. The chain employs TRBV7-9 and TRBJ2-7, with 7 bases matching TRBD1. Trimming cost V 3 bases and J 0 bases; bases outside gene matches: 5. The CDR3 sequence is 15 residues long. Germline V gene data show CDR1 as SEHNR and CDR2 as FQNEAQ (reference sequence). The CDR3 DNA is TGTGCCAGCAGCTTTCGACAGGGTTACTCCTACGAGCAGTACTTC. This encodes CASSFRQGYSYEQYF.